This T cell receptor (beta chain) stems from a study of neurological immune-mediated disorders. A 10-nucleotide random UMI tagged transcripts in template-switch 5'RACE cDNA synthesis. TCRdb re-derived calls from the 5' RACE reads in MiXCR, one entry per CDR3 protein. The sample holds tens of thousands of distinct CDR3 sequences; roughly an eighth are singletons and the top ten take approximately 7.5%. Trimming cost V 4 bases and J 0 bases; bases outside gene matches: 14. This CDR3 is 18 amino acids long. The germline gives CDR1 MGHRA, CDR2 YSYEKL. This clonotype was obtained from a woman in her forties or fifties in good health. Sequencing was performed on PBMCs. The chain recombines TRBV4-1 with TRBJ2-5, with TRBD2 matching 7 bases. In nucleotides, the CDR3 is TGCGCCAGCAGCCTACAACCTTCCGGACTAGGGGACCAAGAGACCCAGTACTTC. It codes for CASSLQPSGLGDQETQYF.